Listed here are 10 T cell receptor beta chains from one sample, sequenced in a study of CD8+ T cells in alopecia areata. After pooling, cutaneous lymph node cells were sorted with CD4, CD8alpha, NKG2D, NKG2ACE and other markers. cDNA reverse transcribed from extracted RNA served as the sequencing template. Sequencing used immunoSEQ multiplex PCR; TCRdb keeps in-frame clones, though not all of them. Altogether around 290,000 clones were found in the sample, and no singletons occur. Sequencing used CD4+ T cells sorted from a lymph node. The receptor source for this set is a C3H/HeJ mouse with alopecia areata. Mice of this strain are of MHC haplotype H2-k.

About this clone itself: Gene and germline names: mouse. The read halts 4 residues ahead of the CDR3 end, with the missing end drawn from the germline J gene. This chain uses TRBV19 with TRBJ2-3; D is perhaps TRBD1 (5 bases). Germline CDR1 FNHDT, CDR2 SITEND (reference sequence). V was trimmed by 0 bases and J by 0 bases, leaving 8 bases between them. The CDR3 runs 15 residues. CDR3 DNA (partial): TGTGCCAGCAGTATAGGACAGAGGAGTGCAGAA. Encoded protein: CASSIGQRSAE. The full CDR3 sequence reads CASSIGQRSAETLYF. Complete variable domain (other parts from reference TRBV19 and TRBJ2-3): GGIITQTPKFLIGQEGQKLTLKCQQNFNHDTMYWYRQDSGKGLRLIYYSITENDLQKGDLSEGYDASREKKSSFSLTVTSAQKNEMAVFLCASSIGQRSAETLYFGSGTRLTVL.

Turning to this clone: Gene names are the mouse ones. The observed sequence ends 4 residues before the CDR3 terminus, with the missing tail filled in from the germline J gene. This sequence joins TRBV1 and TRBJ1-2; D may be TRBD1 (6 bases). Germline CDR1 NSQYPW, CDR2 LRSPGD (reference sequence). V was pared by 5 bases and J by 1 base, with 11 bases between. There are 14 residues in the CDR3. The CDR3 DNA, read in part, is TGCACCTGCAGTAAACAGGGAGGAAACTCC. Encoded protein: CTCSKQGGNS. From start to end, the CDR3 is CTCSKQGGNSDYTF.

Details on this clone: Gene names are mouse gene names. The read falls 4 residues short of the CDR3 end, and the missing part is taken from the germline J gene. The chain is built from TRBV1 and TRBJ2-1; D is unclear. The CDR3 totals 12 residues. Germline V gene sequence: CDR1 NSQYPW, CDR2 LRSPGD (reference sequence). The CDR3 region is CTCSAEVAEQFF. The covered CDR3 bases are TGCACCTGCAGTGCAGAGGTGGCT.

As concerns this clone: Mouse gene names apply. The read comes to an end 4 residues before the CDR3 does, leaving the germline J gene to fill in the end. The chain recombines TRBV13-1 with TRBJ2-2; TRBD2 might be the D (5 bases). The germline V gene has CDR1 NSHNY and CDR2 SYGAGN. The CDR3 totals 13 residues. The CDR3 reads CASSAPTEGQLYF. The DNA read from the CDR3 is TGTGCCAGCAGTGCTCCGACTGAAGGG.

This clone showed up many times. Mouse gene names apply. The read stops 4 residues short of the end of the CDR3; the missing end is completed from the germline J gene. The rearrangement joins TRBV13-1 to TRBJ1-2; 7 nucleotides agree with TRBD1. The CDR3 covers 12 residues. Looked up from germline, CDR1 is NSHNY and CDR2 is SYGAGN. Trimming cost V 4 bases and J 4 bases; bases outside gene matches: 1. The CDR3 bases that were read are TGTGCCAGCAGTCGACAGGGCTCC. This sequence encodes CASSRQGS. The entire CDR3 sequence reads CASSRQGSDYTF.

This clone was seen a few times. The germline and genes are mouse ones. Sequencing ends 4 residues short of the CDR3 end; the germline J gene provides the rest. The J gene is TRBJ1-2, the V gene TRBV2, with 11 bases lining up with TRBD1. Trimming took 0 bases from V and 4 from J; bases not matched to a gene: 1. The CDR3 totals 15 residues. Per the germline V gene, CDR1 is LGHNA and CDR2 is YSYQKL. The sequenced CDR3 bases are TGTGCCAGCAGCCAAGAGGGGACAGGGGGCTCC. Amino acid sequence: CASSQEGTGGS. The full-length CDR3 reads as CASSQEGTGGSDYTF. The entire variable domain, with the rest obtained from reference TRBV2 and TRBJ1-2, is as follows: DPKIIQKPKYLVAVTGSEKILICEQYLGHNAMYWYRQSAKKPLEFMFSYSYQKLMDNQTASSRFQPQSSKKNHLDLQITALKPDDSATYFCASSQEGTGGSDYTFGSGTRLLVI.

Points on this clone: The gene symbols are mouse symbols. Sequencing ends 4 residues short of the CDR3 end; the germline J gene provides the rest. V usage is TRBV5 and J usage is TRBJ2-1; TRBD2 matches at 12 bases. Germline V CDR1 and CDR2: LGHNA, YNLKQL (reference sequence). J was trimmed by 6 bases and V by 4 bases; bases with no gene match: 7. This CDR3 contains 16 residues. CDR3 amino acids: CASSPQTGGARAEQFF. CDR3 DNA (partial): TGTGCCAGCAGCCCCCAGACTGGGGGGGCGCGTGCT.

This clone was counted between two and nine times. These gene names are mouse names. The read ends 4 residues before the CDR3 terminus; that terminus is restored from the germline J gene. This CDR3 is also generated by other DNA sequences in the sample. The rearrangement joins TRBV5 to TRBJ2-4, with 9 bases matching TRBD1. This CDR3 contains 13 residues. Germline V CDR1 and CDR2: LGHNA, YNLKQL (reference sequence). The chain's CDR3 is CASSPGQGNTLYF. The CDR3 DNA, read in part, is TGTGCCAGCAGCCCGGGACAGGGAAAC.

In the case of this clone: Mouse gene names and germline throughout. CDR3 sequence reads: CASSRQEEVFF. Partial CDR3 DNA: TGTGCTAGCAGTAGACAGGAA. The chain is built from TRBV29 and TRBJ1-1; D possibly corresponds to TRBD1 (6 bases). The read ends 4 residues shy of where the CDR3 ends; the end is completed using the germline J gene. The length of the CDR3 is 11 residues. Germline lookup yields CDR1 MSHET and CDR2 SYDVDS.

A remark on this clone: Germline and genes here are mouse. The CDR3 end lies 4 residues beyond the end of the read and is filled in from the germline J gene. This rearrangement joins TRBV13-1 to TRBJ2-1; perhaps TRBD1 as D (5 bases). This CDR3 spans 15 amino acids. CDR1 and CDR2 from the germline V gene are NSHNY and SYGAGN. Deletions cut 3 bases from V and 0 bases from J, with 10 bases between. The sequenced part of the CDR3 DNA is TGTGCCAGCAGTGGGGCCAGGGTTAACTATGCT. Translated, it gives CASSGARVNYA. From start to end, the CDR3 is CASSGARVNYAEQFF.